This T cell receptor beta chain was identified during a study of CD8 T cells in ankylosing spondylitis. TCRdb reprocessed the 5' RACE reads with MiXCR, giving one entry per CDR3 protein. Of around 17,000 distinct CDR3 sequences listed, around 8% are singletons. This clonotype was found many times. V trimming: 3 bases; J trimming: 5 bases; junction bases outside the gene matches: 8. Germline V gene data show CDR1 as SGHTA and CDR2 as FQGNSA. The CDR3 is 15 residues long. Material for sequencing was blood. The rearrangement joins TRBV7-2 to TRBJ2-3; 7 bases agree with TRBD1. This TCR came from a male donor with ankylosing spondylitis or in good health (not recorded which). The CDR3: CASSLYTGVVDTQYF. The CDR3 DNA reads as TGTGCCAGCAGCTTGTATACAGGGGTTGTAGATACGCAGTATTTT.